The T cell receptor (beta chain) described here comes from a study of shared clonotypes between healthy human individuals (dated by TCRdb to 2020 to 2021). Regarding the complete study: The cohort comprised two women and a few men aged 18 to 49 years. Per donor, three plates each were used for CD4 naive and CD4 memory, two for CD8 naive, and one for CD8 memory. To estimate repertoire size and how much clonotype sharing occurs between individuals, the study deeply sequenced the blood TCR repertoires of roughly 5 healthy adults. Libraries were prepared and TCR repertoires were sequenced by different laboratories using diverse techniques, in order to increase sequencing depth and limit assay-specific biases. Leukapheresis yielded between about 0.94 and 8.9 billion PBMCs per donor. The paper's findings and limits, for the study overall: Compared with non-shared clonotypes, clonotypes shared by all four sorted-subset donors had higher generation probabilities. Because the study included only a small number of donors, the genetic and exposure-history diversity represented was limited. Sampling was limited to blood, and TCR repertoires in tissue likely differ from TCR repertoires in blood. About 5% of naive CD4, 3.5% of naive CD8, roughly 2.5% of memory CD4, and 0.4% of memory CD8 clonotypes were shared across several donors. Naive subsets generally had larger estimated clonotype richness than memory subsets did. Pairwise subsampling indicated that sequencing depth was expected to affect the degree of clonotype sharing among donors. Rarefaction of sorted-subset datasets indicated incomplete sequencing despite the large sequencing depth.

The CDR3 runs 13 residues from the cysteine to the phenylalanine. CDR3 DNA only is kept here, 39 bases in frame from base 1. The germline V gene gives CDR1 as SNHLY and CDR2 as FYNNEI. V is pruned by 8 bases and J by 5 bases, leaving 2 bases of the junction without a gene match. Note on this clone: The specificity of this receptor is unknown. No per-base quality is available; no much larger clone lies one base away.

TCR CDR3 regions were amplified from genomic DNA by multiplex PCR using the deep immunoSEQ assay. Extracted genomic DNA from each cell subset was spread evenly across all wells of several immunoSEQ 96-well plates, with each plate serving as a replicate. For sorted subsets, each replicate PCR was loaded with roughly 0.2 ug genomic DNA, equivalent to 30,000 or so T cell genomes. The purified libraries were quantified using a Qubit 3.0 fluorometer, sized with a Bioanalyzer 2100, and then quantified again using the KAPA Library Quantification kit. Every immunoSEQ 96-well plate was sequenced on a separate single-read 150-cycle Illumina NextSeq 550 flow cell. The authors' pipeline ran thus. Because the immunoSEQ output included only junctional sequences and no quality scores, the filtering could not be the same as the filtering used for full-length reads. To assign V/J genes and CDR3, sequences were annotated using PyIR, a Python wrapper for IgBLAST v1.9, with IMGT germline references. Reads with weak V/J assignments (E-value above 1e-6), missing CDR3, stop codons, out-of-frame junctions, or ambiguous translated residues were removed. V3J clonotypes were defined as sequences sharing an identical inferred V gene, J gene, and CDR3 amino acid sequence. Percentage overlap between repertoires was computed as shared unique clonotypes divided by the size of the smaller repertoire. Three approaches were used to assess repertoire richness: RTK rarefaction, the Chao1 estimator, and Recon v2.1 estimates of unobserved clonotypes. Generation probabilities for all TCRbeta clonotypes obtained by the gDNA method from a few donors were computed using OLGA. TCRdb took this table from immuneACCESS and kept in-frame rearrangements with V and J called. Such tables lack part of the clones; where checked against another copy, unresolved V genes explain under half of the gap, and the rest is unexplained. V and J calls and clone size follow that table, whereas D and trimming were derived from the DNA. The sample yields approximately 1.4 million clones; around 98% were counted once. The ten largest clones add up to about 0.4% of the sample.

The donors were healthy, HIV-negative adults with no recently reported acute infections or vaccinations. All donors were Caucasian adults living in Nashville, Tennessee, USA. CD4+ T cells were enriched by magnetic negative selection; naive cells were then positively selected on CD45RA, and the negative fraction formed the memory subset. After blood collection by leukapheresis, PBMCs were isolated using Ficoll-Histopaque density gradient centrifugation and then cryopreserved in the vapor phase of liquid nitrogen. Analytical flow cytometry was used to check the purity and quantity of each magnetically sorted T cell population. Genomic DNA was isolated from each sorted fraction and quantified by UV absorbance on a Nanodrop 2000c.

The origin of this receptor is a young man in good health. Source material: naive CD4+ T cells sorted from blood. This specimen's cell subset or site label, interpreted: CD45RA+ positively selected. The chain is assembled from TRBV2 and TRBJ2-7; 14 nucleotides in the junction match TRBD2. The nucleotide sequence is TGTGCCAGCGAGGGACTAGCGGGAGACGAGCAGTACTTC. It translates to CASEGLAGDEQYF.